This T cell receptor beta chain was sequenced for a study of blood T cells in healthy people across ages. A second roughly 7 to 11 cycle PCR used barcoded and J-beta primers. TCRdb recomputed calls from the 5' RACE reads with MiXCR, one row per CDR3 protein. The data hold under 2,000,000 distinct CDR3 sequences, with around 50% observed a single time. Germline loops: CDR1 SGHNT, CDR2 YENEEA. V was cut by 4 bases and J by 2 bases, with 7 bases left in between. This CDR3 contains 13 residues. Sequencing was carried out using blood. The chain combines TRBV11-3 with TRBJ2-3; D remains ambiguous. The TCR was taken from a woman between 35 and 50 years old in good health. This CDR3 reads CASSCQHTDTQYF. The CDR3 nucleotides are TGTGCCAGCAGCTGCCAACACACAGATACGCAGTATTTT.